The sequence of this T cell receptor beta chain was determined in a study of cytomegalovirus exposure and HLA in healthy donors. Across the study: Sequencing of about 200 million T cells in an earlier analysis found under 120 million unique TCR beta sequences. Study conclusions and caveats: Most subjects' HLA-A and HLA-B alleles were reportedly predicted from TCR beta sequences. Earlier results showed most TCR beta V segments being productive about 87% or about 30% of the time. Associated with cytomegalovirus, according to the listing, were 150 to 200 TCR beta chains.

CDR1 and CDR2 from the germline V gene are SGHKS and YYEKEE (reference sequence). The V gene end was trimmed by 4 bases and the J gene end by 4 bases; junction bases not matched to a gene: 3. The CDR3 spans 13 residues. Concerning this clone: What it binds is not known.

The PCR used 60 Vbeta and 13 Jbeta primers. This table comes from immunoSEQ multiplex PCR, and its TCRdb copy is limited to in-frame clones, with some not included. Of around 94,000 clones in the sample, over 70% were seen once. The receptor's source is a woman aged 40 to 55 in good health and CMV-seronegative. Sequenced input: PBMCs. The rearrangement uses TRBV5-5 and TRBJ1-2; 8 nucleotides align to TRBD1. Here the CDR3 reads CASSTGTGYGYTF. The CDR3 DNA follows: TGTGCCAGCAGCACCGGGACAGGCTATGGCTACACCTTC.